The source of this T cell receptor beta chain is a study of cytomegalovirus exposure and HLA in healthy donors. In the PCR, 60 Vbeta and 13 Jbeta primers were used. In the original processing: A follow-up analysis tallied tens of millions of unique TCR beta chains, about 10 million shared. Profiling relied on immunoSEQ multiplex PCR, and the TCRdb table lists in-frame clones only, not all of them. That table furnishes V, J and clone size, whereas the DNA furnished D and trimming. Of around 170,000 clones detected, roughly 77% appear once; the ten largest clones hold over 2%. Looked up from germline, CDR1 is LNHDA and CDR2 is SQIVND (reference sequence). The CDR3 runs 14 residues. V gave up 5 bases and J gave up 0 bases, with 7 bases separating them.

The J gene is TRBJ1-4, the V gene TRBV19; D gene unclear. This TCR derives from a woman aged 30 to 39 in good health and CMV-seropositive. Sequencing used PBMCs. The CDR3 protein is CASSFSATNEKLFF. The CDR3 coding sequence is TGTGCCAGTAGTTTTAGTGCAACTAATGAAAAACTGTTTTTT.